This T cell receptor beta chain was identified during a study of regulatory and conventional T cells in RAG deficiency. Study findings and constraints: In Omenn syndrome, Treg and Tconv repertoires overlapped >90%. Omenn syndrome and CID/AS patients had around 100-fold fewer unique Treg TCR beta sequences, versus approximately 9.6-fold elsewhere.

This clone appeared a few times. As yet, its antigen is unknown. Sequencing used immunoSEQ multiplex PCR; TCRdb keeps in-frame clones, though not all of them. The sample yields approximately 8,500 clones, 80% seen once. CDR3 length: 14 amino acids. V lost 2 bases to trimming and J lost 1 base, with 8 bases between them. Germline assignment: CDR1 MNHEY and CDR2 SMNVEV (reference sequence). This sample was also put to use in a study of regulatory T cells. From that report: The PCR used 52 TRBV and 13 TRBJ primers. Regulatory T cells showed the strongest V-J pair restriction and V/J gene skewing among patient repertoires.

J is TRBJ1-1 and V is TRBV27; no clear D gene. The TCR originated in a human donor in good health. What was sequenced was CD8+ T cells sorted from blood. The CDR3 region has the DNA TGTGCCAGCAGTTTAAACTCCTGGAACACTGAAGCTTTCTTT. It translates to CASSLNSWNTEAFF.